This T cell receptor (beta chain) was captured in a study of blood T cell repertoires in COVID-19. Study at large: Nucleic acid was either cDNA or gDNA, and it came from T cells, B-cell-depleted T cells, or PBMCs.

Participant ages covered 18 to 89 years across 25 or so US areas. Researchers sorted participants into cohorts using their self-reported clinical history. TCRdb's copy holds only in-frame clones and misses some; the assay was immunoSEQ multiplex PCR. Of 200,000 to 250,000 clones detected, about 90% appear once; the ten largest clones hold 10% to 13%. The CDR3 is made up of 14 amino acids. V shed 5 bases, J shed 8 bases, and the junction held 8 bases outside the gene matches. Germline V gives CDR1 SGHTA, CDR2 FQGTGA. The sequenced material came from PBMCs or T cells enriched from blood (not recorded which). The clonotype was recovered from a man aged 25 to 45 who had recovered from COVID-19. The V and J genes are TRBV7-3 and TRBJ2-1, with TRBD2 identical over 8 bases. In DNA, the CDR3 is TGTGCCAGCAGCCCCGGACTAGCAGGGCATGAGCAGTTCTTC. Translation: CASSPGLAGHEQFF.